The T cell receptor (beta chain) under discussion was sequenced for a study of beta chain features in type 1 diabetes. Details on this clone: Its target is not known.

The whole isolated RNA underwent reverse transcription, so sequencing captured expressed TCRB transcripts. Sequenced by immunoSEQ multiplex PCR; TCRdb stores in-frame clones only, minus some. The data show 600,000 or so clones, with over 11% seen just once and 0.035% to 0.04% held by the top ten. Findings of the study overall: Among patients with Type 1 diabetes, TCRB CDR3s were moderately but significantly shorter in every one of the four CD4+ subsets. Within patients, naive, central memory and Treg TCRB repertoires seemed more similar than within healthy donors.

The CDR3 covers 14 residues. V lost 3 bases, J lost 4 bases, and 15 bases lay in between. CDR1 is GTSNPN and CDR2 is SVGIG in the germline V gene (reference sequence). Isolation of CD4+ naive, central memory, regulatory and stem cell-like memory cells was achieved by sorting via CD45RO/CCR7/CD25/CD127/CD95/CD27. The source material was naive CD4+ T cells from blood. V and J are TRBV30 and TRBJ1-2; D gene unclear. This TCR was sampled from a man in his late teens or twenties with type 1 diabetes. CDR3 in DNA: TGTGCCTGGAGCCCCCTAAGGGCCCTCTATGGCTACACCTTC. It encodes CAWSPLRALYGYTF.